This T cell receptor (beta chain) was captured by sequencing in a study of early T cells in non-severe SARS-CoV-2 infection. Study as a whole: Sequenced bulk RNA came from whole blood that was unsorted, and chains were unpaired. Overall study results and limits: Reliance on VDJdb matching favored anti-spike CD8 responses; private and CD4 specificities were missed.

Trimming took off 6 bases at V and 4 bases at J, with 9 bases between the two ends. In germline, CDR1 is SQVTM, CDR2 ANQGSEA. The CDR3 contains 11 residues. This clonotype is classed as medium-sized (0.01 to 0.1%). Its antigen remains unknown. Unique molecular identifiers tagged individual cDNA molecules. MiXCR was run by TCRdb on the 5' RACE reads, yielding one entry per CDR3 protein. In the table there are approximately 35,000 distinct CDR3 sequences, approximately 7% of which are singletons. The sequenced sample consisted of whole blood. This receptor was identified in an adult who was a healthcare worker with PCR-confirmed SARS-CoV-2 infection or an uninfected control (not recorded which). The chain joins TRBV29-1 to TRBJ1-1; D is ambiguous. The CDR3 region is CSVAVGTEAFF. The CDR3 region has the DNA TGCAGCGTGGCAGTGGGCACTGAAGCTTTCTTT.